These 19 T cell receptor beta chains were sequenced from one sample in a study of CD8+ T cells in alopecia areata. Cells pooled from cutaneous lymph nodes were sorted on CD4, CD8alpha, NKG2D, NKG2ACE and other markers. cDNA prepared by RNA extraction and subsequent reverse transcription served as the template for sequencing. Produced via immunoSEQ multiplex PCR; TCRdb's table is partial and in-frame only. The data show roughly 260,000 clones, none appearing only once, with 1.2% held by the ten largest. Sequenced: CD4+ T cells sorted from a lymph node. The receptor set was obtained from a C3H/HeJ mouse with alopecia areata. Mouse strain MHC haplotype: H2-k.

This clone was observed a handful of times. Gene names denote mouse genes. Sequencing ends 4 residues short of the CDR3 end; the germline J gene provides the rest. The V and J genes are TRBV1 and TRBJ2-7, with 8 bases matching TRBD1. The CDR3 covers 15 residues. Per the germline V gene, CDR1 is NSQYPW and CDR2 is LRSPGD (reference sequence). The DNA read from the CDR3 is TGCACCTGCAGTGCAGCTACAGGGGGGACATAT. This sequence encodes CTCSAATGGTY. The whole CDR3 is CTCSAATGGTYEQYF.

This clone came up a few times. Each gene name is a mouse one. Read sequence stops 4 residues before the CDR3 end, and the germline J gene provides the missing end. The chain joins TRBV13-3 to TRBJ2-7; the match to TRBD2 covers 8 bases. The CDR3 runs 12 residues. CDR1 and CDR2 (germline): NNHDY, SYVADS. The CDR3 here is CASRGTGYEQYF. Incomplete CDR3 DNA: TGTGCCAGCAGGGGGACTGGTTAT.

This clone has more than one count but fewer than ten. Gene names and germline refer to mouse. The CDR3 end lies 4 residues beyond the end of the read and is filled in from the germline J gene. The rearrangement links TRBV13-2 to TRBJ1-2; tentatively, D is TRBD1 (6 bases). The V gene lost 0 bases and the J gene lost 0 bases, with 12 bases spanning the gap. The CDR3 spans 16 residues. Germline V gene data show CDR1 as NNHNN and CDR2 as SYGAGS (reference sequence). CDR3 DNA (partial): TGTGCCAGCGGTGATGCCCGGACAGTTTCAAACTCC. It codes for CASGDARTVSNS. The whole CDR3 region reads CASGDARTVSNSDYTF.

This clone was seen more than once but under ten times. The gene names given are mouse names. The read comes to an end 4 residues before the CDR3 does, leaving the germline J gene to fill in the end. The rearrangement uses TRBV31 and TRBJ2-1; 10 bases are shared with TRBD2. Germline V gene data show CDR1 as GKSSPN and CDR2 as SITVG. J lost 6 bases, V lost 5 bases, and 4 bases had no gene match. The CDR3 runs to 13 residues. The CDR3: CAWGLGDGAEQFF. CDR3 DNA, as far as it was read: TGTGCCTGGGGACTGGGGGATGGTGCT.

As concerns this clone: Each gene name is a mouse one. This CDR3 reads CASSIPGQNAEQFF. Incomplete CDR3 DNA: TGTGCCAGCAGTATCCCGGGACAAAATGCT. The V gene is TRBV19, the J gene TRBJ2-1; maybe TRBD1 (6 bases). With the read ending 4 residues before the CDR3 end, the germline J gene is used to fill in that end. V was clipped by 2 bases and J by 5 bases, with 11 bases between them. The germline V gene encodes CDR1 FNHDT and CDR2 SITEND (reference sequence). CDR3 size: 14 residues.

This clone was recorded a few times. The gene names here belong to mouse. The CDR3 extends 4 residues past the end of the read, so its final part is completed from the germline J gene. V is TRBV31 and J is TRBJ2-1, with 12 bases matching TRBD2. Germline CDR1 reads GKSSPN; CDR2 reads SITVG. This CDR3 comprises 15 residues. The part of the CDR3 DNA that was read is TGTGCCTGGAGTCTCGGGACTGGGGGGATCGCT. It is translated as CAWSLGTGGIA. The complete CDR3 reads CAWSLGTGGIAEQFF.

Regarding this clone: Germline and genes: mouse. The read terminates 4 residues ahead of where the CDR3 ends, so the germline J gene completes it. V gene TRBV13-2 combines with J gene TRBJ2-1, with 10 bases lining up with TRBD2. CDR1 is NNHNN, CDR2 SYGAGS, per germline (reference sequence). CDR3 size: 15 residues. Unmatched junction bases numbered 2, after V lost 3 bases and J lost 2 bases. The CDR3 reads CASGVDWGDYAEQFF. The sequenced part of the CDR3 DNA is TGTGCCAGCGGTGTCGACTGGGGGGACTATGCT.

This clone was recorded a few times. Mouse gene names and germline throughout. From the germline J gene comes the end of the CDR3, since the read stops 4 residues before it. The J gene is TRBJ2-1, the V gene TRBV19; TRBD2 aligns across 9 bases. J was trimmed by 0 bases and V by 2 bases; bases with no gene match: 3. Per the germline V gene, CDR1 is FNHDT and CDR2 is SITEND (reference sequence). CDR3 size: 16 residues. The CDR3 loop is CASSIPGGVNYAEQFF. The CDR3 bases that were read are TGTGCCAGCAGTATTCCTGGGGGGGTTAACTATGCT.

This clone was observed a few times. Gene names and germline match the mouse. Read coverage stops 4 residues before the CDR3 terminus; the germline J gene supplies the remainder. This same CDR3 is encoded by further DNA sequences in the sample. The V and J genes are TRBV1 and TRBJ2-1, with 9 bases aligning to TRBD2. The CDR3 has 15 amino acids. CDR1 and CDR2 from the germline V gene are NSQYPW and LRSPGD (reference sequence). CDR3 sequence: CTCSADWGGRAEQFF. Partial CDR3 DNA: TGCACCTGCAGTGCAGACTGGGGGGGAAGGGCT.

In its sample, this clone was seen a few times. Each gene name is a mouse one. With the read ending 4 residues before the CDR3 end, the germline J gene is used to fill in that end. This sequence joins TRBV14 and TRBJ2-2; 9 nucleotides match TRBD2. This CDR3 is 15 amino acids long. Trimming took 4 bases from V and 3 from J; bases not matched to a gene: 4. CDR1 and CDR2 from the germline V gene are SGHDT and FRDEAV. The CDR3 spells CASSRLGDDTGQLYF. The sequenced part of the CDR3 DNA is TGTGCCAGCAGTCGACTGGGGGACGACACCGGG.

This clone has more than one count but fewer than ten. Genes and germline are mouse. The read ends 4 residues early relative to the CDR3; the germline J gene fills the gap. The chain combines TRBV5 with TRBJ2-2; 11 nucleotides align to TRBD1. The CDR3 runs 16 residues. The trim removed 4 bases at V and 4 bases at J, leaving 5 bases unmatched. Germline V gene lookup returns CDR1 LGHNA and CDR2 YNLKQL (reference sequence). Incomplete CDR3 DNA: TGTGCCAGCAGCCTGGGACAGGGGGGCAGCACCGGG. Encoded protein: CASSLGQGGSTG. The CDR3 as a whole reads CASSLGQGGSTGQLYF.

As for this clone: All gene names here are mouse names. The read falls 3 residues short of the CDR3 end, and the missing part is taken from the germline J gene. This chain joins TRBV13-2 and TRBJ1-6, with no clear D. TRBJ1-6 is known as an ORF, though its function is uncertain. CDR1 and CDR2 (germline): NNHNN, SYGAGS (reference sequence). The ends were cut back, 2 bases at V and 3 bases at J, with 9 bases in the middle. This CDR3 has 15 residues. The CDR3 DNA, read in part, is TGTGCCAGCGGTGAAGAAACAGTCTATAATTCGCCC. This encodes CASGEETVYNSP. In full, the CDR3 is CASGEETVYNSPLYF.

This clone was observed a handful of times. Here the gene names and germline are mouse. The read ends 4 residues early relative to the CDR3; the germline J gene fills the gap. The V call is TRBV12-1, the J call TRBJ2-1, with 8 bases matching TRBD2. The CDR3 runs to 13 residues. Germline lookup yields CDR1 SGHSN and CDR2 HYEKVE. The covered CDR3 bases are TGTGCCAGCTCTCTCCGACTGGGGCCT. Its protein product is CASSLRLGP. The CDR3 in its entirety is CASSLRLGPEQFF.

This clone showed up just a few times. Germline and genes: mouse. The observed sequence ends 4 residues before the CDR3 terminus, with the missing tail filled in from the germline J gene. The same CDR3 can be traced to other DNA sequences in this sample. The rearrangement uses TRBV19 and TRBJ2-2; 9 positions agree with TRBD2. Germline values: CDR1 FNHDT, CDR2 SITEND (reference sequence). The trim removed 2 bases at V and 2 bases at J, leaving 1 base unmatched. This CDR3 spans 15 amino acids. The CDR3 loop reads CASSIGTGNTGQLYF. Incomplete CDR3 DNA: TGTGCCAGCAGTATCGGGACTGGGAACACCGGG.

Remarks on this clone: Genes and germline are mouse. CDR3 loop: CASKYTTSNTGQLYF. The CDR3 bases that were read are TGTGCCAGCAAGTATACTACTTCAAACACCGGG. The chain has TRBV19 and TRBJ2-2, with unresolved D. The read comes to an end 4 residues before the CDR3 does, leaving the germline J gene to fill in the end. The CDR3 is made up of 15 amino acids. Germline V gene lookup returns CDR1 FNHDT and CDR2 SITEND (reference sequence). V lost 6 bases and J lost 0, with 12 bases in between.

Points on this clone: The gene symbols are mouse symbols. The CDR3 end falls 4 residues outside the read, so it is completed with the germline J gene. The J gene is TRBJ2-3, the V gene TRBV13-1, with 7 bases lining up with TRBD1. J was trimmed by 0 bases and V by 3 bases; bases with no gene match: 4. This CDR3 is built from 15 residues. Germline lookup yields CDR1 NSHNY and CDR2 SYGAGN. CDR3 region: CASSGGQPSAETLYF. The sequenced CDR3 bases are TGTGCCAGCAGTGGGGGACAGCCTAGTGCAGAA.

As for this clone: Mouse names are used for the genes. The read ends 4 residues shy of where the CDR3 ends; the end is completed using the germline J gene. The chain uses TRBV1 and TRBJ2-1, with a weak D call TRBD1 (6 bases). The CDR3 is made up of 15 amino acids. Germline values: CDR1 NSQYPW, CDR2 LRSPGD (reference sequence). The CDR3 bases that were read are TGCACCTGCAGTGTAACCAGGGGCTCTCTGGCT. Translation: CTCSVTRGSLA. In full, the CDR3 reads CTCSVTRGSLAEQFF. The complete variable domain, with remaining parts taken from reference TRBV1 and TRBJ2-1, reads VTLLEQNPRWRLVPRGQAVNLRCILKNSQYPWMSWYQQDLQKQLQWLFTLRSPGDKEVKSLPGADYLATRVTDTELRLQVANMSQGRTLYCTCSVTRGSLAEQFFGPGTRLTVL.

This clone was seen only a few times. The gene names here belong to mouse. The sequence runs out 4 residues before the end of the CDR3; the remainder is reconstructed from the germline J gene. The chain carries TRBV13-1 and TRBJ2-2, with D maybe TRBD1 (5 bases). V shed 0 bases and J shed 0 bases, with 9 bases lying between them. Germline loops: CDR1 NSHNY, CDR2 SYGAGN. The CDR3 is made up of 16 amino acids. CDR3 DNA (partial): TGTGCCAGCAGTGATGCGGCAGGGACAAACACCGGG. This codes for CASSDAAGTNTG. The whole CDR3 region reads CASSDAAGTNTGQLYF.

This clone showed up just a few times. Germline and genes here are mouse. Incomplete CDR3 DNA: TGTGCCAGCAGCCAAAAGCCCCCAGGGGACACA. Residues: CASSQKPPGDT. The whole CDR3 sequence is CASSQKPPGDTEVFF. The rearrangement links TRBV5 to TRBJ1-1; TRBD1 is a possible D gene (6 bases). The read falls 4 residues short of the CDR3 end, and the missing part is taken from the germline J gene. Per germline, CDR1 LGHNA and CDR2 YNLKQL (reference sequence). Trimming removed 2 bases at V and 3 bases at J, with 13 bases between. This CDR3 region has 15 residues.